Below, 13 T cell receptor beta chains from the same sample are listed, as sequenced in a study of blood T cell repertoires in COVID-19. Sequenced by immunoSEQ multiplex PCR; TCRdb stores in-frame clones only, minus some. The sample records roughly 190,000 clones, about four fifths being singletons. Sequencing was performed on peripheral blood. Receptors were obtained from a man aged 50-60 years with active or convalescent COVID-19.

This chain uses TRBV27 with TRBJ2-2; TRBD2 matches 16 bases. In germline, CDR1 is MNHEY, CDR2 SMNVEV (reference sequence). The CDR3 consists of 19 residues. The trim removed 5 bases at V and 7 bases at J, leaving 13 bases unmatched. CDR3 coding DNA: TGTGCCAGCAGTACCGTCCCGGGACTAGCGGGGGGGTGGATCGGGGAGCTGTTTTTT. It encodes CASSTVPGLAGGWIGELFF.

The CDR3 DNA sequence: TGTGCCTGCCTGACAGGAGAGAATAATTCACCCCTCCACTTT. The encoded protein is CACLTGENNSPLHF. The chain couples TRBV30 to TRBJ1-6, with D maybe TRBD1 (6 bases). There are 14 residues in the CDR3. Germline CDR1 reads GTSNPN; CDR2 reads SVGIG (reference sequence). V was trimmed by 6 bases and J by 5 bases, leaving 14 bases between them.

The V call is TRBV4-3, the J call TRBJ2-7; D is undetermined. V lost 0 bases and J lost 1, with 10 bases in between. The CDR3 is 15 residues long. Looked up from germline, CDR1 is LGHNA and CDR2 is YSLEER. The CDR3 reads CASSQDRSTSYEQYF. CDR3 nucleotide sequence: TGCGCCAGCAGCCAAGATCGAAGTACATCCTACGAGCAGTACTTC.

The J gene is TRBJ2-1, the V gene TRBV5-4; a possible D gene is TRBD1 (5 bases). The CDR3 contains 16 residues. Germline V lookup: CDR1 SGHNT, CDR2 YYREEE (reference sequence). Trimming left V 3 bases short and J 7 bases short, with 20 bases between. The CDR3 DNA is TGTGCCAGCAGCTCTCCCAGAGGACACGAGGTTAATGAGCAGTTCTTC. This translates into CASSSPRGHEVNEQFF.

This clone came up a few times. The DNA for the CDR3 is TGTGCCAGTAGTATAGAGGCCCCGGGGGACACTGAAGCTTTCTTT. Residues: CASSIEAPGDTEAFF. The chain is built from TRBV19 and TRBJ1-1; a possible D gene is TRBD1 (5 bases). CDR1 and CDR2 from the germline V gene are LNHDA and SQIVND (reference sequence). The germline V and J ends were trimmed by 0 bases and 3 bases, with 11 bases remaining between them. The CDR3 extends over 15 amino acids.

The CDR3 DNA sequence: TGTGCCAGTACCCCGTTGGAGGGGCTAGGCGGCTACACCTTC. This encodes CASTPLEGLGGYTF. J is TRBJ1-2 and V is TRBV19; perhaps TRBD1 as D (5 bases). Deletions cut 7 bases from V and 8 bases from J, with 20 bases between. Looked up from germline, CDR1 is LNHDA and CDR2 is SQIVND (reference sequence). CDR3 size: 14 residues. Full variable domain (remainder filled in from reference TRBV19 and TRBJ1-2): DGGITQSPKYLFRKEGQNVTLSCEQNLNHDAMYWYRQDPGQGLRLIYYSQIVNDFQKGDIAEGYSVSREKKESFPLTVTSAQKNPTAFYLCASTPLEGLGGYTFGSGTRLTVV.

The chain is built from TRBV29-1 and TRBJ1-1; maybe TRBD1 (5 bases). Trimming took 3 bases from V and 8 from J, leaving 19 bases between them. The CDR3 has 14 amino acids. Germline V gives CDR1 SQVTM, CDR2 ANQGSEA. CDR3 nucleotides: TGCAGCGTTGATACGCGGCGATCAGGGCAGGAAGCTTTCTTT. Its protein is CSVDTRRSGQEAFF.

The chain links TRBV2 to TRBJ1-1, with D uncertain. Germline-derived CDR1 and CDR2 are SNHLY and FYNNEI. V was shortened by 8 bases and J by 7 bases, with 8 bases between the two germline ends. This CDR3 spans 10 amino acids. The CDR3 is CASGRDEAFF. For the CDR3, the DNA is TGTGCCAGCGGGAGGGATGAAGCTTTCTTT.

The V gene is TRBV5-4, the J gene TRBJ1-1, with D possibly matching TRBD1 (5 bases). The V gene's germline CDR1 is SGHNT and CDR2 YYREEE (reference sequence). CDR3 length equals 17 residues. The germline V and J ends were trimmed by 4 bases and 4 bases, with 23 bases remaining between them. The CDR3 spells CASSPFTLPHRLTEAFF. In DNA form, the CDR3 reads TGTGCCAGCAGCCCGTTTACTCTCCCTCACAGGCTCACTGAAGCTTTCTTT.

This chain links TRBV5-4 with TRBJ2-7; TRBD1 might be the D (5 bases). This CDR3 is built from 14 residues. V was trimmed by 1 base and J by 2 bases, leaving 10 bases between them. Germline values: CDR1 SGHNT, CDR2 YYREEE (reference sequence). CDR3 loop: CASSLRGPTYEQYF. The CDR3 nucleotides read TGTGCCAGCAGCTTGAGGGGCCCAACCTACGAGCAGTACTTC.

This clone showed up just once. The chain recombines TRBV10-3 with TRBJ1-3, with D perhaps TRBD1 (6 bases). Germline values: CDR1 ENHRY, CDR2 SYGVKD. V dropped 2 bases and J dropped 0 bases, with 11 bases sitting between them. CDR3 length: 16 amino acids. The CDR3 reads CAISEGQLLSGNTIYF. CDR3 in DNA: TGTGCCATCAGTGAGGGACAGCTCCTCTCTGGAAACACCATATATTTT.

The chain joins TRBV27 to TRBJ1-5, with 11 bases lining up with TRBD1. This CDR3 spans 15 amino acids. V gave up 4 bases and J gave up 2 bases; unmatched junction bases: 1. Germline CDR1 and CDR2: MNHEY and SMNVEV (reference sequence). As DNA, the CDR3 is TGTGCCAGCAGTTGGACAGGGGGCGGCAATCAGCCCCAGCATTTT. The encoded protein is CASSWTGGGNQPQHF.

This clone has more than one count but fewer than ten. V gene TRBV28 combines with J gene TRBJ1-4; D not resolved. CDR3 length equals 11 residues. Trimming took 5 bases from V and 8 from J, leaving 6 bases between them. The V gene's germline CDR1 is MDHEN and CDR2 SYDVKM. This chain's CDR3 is CASSQQEKLFF. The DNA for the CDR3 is TGTGCCAGCAGTCAACAGGAAAAACTGTTTTTT.